This T cell receptor (beta chain) stems from a study of T cells in Graves' hyperthyroidism and ophthalmopathy. V was clipped by 8 bases and J by 9 bases; unmatched bases: 5. Per the germline V gene, CDR1 is DFQATT and CDR2 is SNEGSKA (reference sequence). The CDR3 runs to 13 residues. It was RNA transcripts that yielded the amplified TCR beta CDR3 regions. The study used the HTBI primer set for a first-round RT-PCR of the TCR CDR3. TCRdb used MiXCR to reprocess the multiplex PCR reads, holding one entry per CDR3 protein. Of about 330,000 distinct CDR3 sequences in the sample, roughly an eighth were seen once.

Sequencing used blood. This rearrangement joins TRBV20-1 to TRBJ2-1; the match to TRBD2 covers 15 bases. The clonotype originates from a woman aged 40 to 50 with Graves' ophthalmopathy. The CDR3 loop is CSPGGLAGGEQFF. The CDR3 DNA sequence: TGCAGTCCAGGGGGACTAGCGGGAGGTGAGCAGTTCTTC.